This TCR beta chain was obtained from a study of blood T cell repertoires in COVID-19. Study-wide background: The United States, Italy and Spain provided the acute and convalescent COVID-19 samples. PBMCs, B-cell-depleted T cells, or T cells were the source of the cDNA or gDNA that made up the material.

Per the original methods: The authors estimated nucleated cell counts from reference gene primer amplification. The repertoire was sequenced with immunoSEQ multiplex PCR; TCRdb's copy has only in-frame clones and lacks some. The V and J calls and clone size were taken over from that table, and D and trimming were inferred from the DNA. Of about 150,000 clones listed, less than 90% were seen once; the top ten hold 35% to 40%. The CDR3 is 16 residues long. Germline CDR1 reads LGHNA; CDR2 reads YNFKEQ. V dropped 0 bases and J dropped 2 bases, with 13 bases sitting between them. The sample taken for sequencing was peripheral blood. The chain employs TRBV4-2 and TRBJ2-5; D is ambiguous. The TCR originated in a human donor in a cohort sampled during active COVID-19. The CDR3 nucleotides read TGTGCCAGCAGCCAAGACGTGCAGACATCACAAGAGACCCAGTACTTC. Translating gives CASSQDVQTSQETQYF.